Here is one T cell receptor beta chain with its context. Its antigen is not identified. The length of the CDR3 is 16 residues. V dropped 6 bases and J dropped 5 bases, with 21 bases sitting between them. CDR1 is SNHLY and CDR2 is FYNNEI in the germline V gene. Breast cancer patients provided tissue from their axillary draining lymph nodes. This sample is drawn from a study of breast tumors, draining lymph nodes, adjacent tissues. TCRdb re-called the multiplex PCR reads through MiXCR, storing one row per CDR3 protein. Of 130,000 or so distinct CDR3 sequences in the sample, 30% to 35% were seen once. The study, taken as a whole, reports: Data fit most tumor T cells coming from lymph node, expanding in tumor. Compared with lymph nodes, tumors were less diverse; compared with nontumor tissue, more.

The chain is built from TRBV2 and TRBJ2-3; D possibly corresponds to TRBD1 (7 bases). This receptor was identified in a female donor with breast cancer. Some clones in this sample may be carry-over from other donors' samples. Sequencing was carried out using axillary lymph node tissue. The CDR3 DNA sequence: TGTGCCAGCAGGCGGGAAGGAGGGGGCATGTTAGATACGCAGTATTTT. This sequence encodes CASRREGGGMLDTQYF.